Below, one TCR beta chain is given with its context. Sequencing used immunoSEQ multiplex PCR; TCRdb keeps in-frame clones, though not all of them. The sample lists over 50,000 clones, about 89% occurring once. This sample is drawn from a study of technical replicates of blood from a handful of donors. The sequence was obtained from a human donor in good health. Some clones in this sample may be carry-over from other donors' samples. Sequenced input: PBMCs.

The CDR3 DNA is TGTGCCAGCTCGGCGGGATTGAACGAGCAGTACTTC. The encoded protein is CASSAGLNEQYF. The rearrangement uses TRBV18 and TRBJ2-7; a possible D gene is TRBD2 (6 bases). CDR3 length: 12 amino acids. Between the trimmed V and J ends, which lost 6 bases and 5 bases, there was a span of 11 bases. Germline-derived CDR1 and CDR2 are KGHSH and LQKENI.